Listed below are T cell receptor beta chains from one sample, sequenced in a study of CD8 T cells in ankylosing spondylitis. MiXCR, applied by TCRdb to the 5' RACE reads, yields one record per CDR3 protein. The table has about 220,000 distinct CDR3 sequences, around 19% seen once. Material for sequencing was blood, either unsorted or a sorted T cell fraction (not recorded which). These receptors were taken from a male donor with ankylosing spondylitis. CDR3s include the opening cysteine and the closing phenylalanine or tryptophan. D genes are given only for firm matches. Expanded clones get a size class; other rows say once, few or many, or leave the size out.

>TRBJ2-2|-|TRBD2|TRBV5-6
CASSLGLAGAGELFF
TGTGCCAGCAGCTTGGGTCTAGCGGGCGCCGGGGAGCTGTTTTTT
>TRBJ2-7|many|TRBD2|TRBV12-3/TRBV12-4
CASSFGGGRDYEQYF
TGTGCCAGCAGTTTCGGGGGGGGACGGGATTACGAGCAGTACTTC
>TRBJ2-3|-|TRBD2|TRBV28
CASPPAGATTDTQYF
TGTGCCAGCCCCCCAGCGGGAGCAACCACAGATACGCAGTATTTT
>TRBJ2-7|few|-|TRBV20-1
CSARATEAYEQYF
TGCAGTGCTAGGGCTACAGAAGCCTACGAGCAGTACTTC
>TRBJ2-1|-|-|TRBV5-1
CASSPPALQGEQFF
TGCGCCAGCAGCCCCCCGGCCCTTCAGGGTGAGCAGTTCTTC
>TRBJ2-3|few|-|TRBV7-8
CASSLGYGLQQYF
TGTGCCAGCAGCTTAGGATACGGGCTCCAGCAGTATTTT
>TRBJ1-1|-|TRBD1|TRBV10-3
CAIREETGGGTEAFF
TGTGCCATCAGGGAAGAGACAGGGGGAGGCACTGAAGCTTTCTTT
>TRBJ2-5|few|-|TRBV6-5
CASSYSHRVGETQYF
TGTGCCAGCAGTTACTCGCACAGGGTAGGAGAGACCCAGTACTTC
>TRBJ2-7|few|TRBD2|TRBV6-1
CASSEASSPGHGGIVEQYF
TGTGCCAGCAGTGAAGCGTCCTCCCCGGGCCACGGGGGGATCGTCGAGCAGTACTTC
>TRBJ2-1|few|TRBD2|TRBV6-5
CASSWASGYNEQFF
TGTGCCAGCAGTTGGGCTAGCGGATACAATGAGCAGTTCTTC
>TRBJ2-7|few|TRBD2|TRBV20-1
CSARGTSGYSEQYF
TGCAGTGCTAGAGGGACTAGCGGTTACTCCGAGCAGTACTTC
>TRBJ2-3|few|TRBD2|TRBV2
CASSLTILATTDTQYF
TGTGCCAGCAGTCTTACAATACTAGCGACCACAGATACGCAGTATTTT
>TRBJ1-3|-|-|TRBV20-1
CSASSPGASGNTIYF
TGCAGTGCTAGCAGCCCAGGCGCCTCTGGAAACACCATATATTTT
>TRBJ2-1|-|-|TRBV5-4
CASTLLPDLRNEQFF
TGTGCCAGCACCTTGTTACCCGACTTGAGAAATGAGCAGTTCTTC
>TRBJ2-3|-|-|TRBV12-3/TRBV12-4
CASSPRGPTDTQYF
TGTGCCAGCAGTCCACGGGGGCCCACAGATACGCAGTATTTT
>TRBJ1-1|few|-|TRBV30
CAWGQTNTEAFF
TGTGCCTGGGGACAGACGAACACTGAAGCTTTCTTT
>TRBJ1-5|many|TRBD1|TRBV12-3/TRBV12-4
CASSLVAGQDQPQHF
TGTGCCAGCAGTTTAGTGGCGGGACAGGATCAGCCCCAGCATTTT
>TRBJ1-1|few|TRBD1|TRBV7-9
CASSPNQGARRTEAFF
TGTGCCAGCAGCCCAAATCAGGGGGCACGGCGCACTGAAGCTTTCTTT
>TRBJ2-7|-|-|TRBV27
CASSELDGTYEQYF
TGTGCCAGCAGTGAACTCGACGGCACCTACGAGCAGTACTTC
>TRBJ2-1|-|TRBD2|TRBV9
CASSVEGGRAYNEQFF
TGTGCCAGCAGCGTAGAGGGCGGGAGGGCCTACAATGAGCAGTTCTTC
>TRBJ1-2|few|-|TRBV7-9
CASSFTEGNYGYTF
TGTGCCAGCAGCTTTACCGAGGGCAACTATGGCTACACCTTC
>TRBJ2-7|-|-|TRBV29-1
CSVEDPGVYEQYF
TGCAGCGTTGAAGACCCCGGGGTCTACGAGCAGTACTTC
>TRBJ2-5|many|-|TRBV9
CASSVASQLETQYF
TGTGCCAGCAGCGTAGCTTCTCAGCTCGAGACCCAGTACTTC
>TRBJ1-5|few|TRBD1|TRBV27
CASSFGRDRGPDGNQPQHF
TGTGCCAGCAGTTTCGGCCGGGACAGGGGGCCCGATGGCAATCAGCCCCAGCATTTT
>TRBJ2-2|-|TRBD2|TRBV12-3/TRBV12-4
CASSSMYPLAGEEGSGELFF
TGTGCCAGCAGTTCTATGTATCCCCTAGCGGGAGAGGAGGGTTCCGGGGAGCTGTTTTTT
>TRBJ1-3|few|-|TRBV4-1
CASSQVFTDLPGNTIYF
TGCGCCAGCAGCCAAGTGTTCACAGACCTACCTGGAAACACCATATATTTT
>TRBJ2-1|-|-|TRBV20-1
CSASPASYNEQFF
TGCAGTGCTAGCCCAGCCTCCTACAATGAGCAGTTCTTC
>TRBJ1-1|-|TRBD1|TRBV27
CASSNRGYTEAFF
TGTGCCAGCAGCAACAGGGGATACACTGAAGCTTTCTTT
>TRBJ2-2|few|-|TRBV5-6
CASSLGDNTGELFF
TGTGCCAGCAGCTTGGGGGATAACACCGGGGAGCTGTTTTTT
>TRBJ2-1|-|-|TRBV2
CASSLSGLPTAYNEQFF
TGTGCCAGCAGTCTATCGGGACTTCCAACCGCCTACAATGAGCAGTTCTTC
>TRBJ2-2|-|-|TRBV6-5
CASSYKSTAELFF
TGTGCCAGCAGTTACAAATCGACAGCGGAGCTGTTTTTT
>TRBJ1-2|-|TRBD1|TRBV7-9
CASSLMGQGTHYGYTF
TGTGCCAGCAGCCTAATGGGACAGGGGACCCACTATGGCTACACCTTC
>TRBJ2-1|many|-|TRBV29-1
CSVNPGLSYNEQFF
TGCAGCGTGAATCCGGGGCTCTCCTACAATGAGCAGTTCTTC
>TRBJ2-4|few|-|TRBV7-9
CASSPLPGTGENIQYF
TGTGCCAGCAGTCCTCTCCCGGGAACTGGGGAAAACATTCAGTACTTC
>TRBJ1-1|-|-|TRBV30
CAWSEIGKTEAFF
TGTGCCTGGAGTGAGATCGGGAAGACTGAAGCTTTCTTT
>TRBJ2-7|-|TRBD1|TRBV12-3/TRBV12-4
CASSYDRGGEQYF
TGTGCCAGCAGCTACGACAGGGGGGGGGAGCAGTACTTC
>TRBJ1-1|few|TRBD1|TRBV3-1
CASSQEITGEFSYTEAFF
TGTGCCAGCAGCCAAGAGATAACAGGGGAGTTTTCTTACACTGAAGCTTTCTTT
>TRBJ2-5|-|TRBD2|TRBV6-2/TRBV6-3
CASSLADQETQYF
TGTGCCAGCAGTCTAGCGGACCAAGAGACCCAGTACTTC
>TRBJ1-1|few|TRBD1|TRBV29-1
CSVGDRGAFF
TGCAGCGTGGGAGACAGGGGGGCTTTCTTT
>TRBJ2-1|-|-|TRBV11-2
CASSLEVGEQFF
TGTGCCAGCAGCTTAGAGGTGGGCGAGCAGTTCTTC
>TRBJ1-1|many|TRBD1|TRBV12-3/TRBV12-4
CASSPGQVNTEAFF
TGTGCCAGCAGTCCGGGACAGGTTAACACTGAAGCTTTCTTT
>TRBJ2-3|-|TRBD2|TRBV6-1
CASSPSGGGADTQYF
TGTGCCAGCAGTCCGAGTGGGGGGGGGGCAGATACGCAGTATTTT
>TRBJ1-2|-|-|TRBV5-1
CASSRTGTDSYGYTF
TGCGCCAGCAGCAGAACCGGGACTGACTCCTATGGCTACACCTTC
>TRBJ2-5|-|-|TRBV7-3
CASSEGILASETQYF
TGTGCCAGCAGCGAGGGGATACTAGCCTCGGAGACCCAGTACTTC
>TRBJ1-5|-|-|TRBV5-6
CASSLGHTNQPQHF
TGTGCCAGCAGCTTGGGACACACCAATCAGCCCCAGCATTTT
>TRBJ1-5|-|TRBD1|TRBV6-1
CASTNGQGENQPQHF
TGTGCCAGCACCAACGGACAGGGGGAGAATCAGCCCCAGCATTTT
>TRBJ2-7|-|TRBD2|TRBV15
CATSTNPGLAYEQYF
TGTGCCACCAGCACCAACCCGGGACTAGCCTACGAGCAGTACTTC